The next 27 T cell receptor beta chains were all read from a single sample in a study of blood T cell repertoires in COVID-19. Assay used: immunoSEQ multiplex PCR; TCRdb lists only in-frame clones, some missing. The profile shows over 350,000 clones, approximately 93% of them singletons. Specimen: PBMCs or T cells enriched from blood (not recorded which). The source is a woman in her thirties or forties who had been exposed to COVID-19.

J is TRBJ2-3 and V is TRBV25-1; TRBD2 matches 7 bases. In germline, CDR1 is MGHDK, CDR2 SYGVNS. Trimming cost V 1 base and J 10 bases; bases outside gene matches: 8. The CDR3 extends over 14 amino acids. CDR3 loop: CASSEFRAGEAQYF. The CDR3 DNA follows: TGTGCCAGCAGTGAATTTCGTGCGGGAGAGGCGCAGTATTTT.

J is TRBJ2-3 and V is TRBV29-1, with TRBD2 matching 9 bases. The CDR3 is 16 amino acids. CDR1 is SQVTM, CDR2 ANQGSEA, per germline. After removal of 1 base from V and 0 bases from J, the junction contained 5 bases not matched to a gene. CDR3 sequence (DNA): TGCAGCGTTGAAGCCGGGACTAGCTATAGCACAGATACGCAGTATTTT. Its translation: CSVEAGTSYSTDTQYF.

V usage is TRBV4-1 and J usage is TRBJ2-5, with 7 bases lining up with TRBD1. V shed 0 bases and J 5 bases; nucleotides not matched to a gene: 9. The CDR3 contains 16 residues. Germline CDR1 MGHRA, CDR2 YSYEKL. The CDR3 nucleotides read TGCGCCAGCAGCCAAGATTTAGGGGGCTTACGGGAGACCCAGTACTTC. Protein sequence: CASSQDLGGLRETQYF.

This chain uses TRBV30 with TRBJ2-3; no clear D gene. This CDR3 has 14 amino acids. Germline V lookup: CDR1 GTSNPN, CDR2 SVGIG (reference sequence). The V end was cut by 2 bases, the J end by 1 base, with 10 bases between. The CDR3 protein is CAWSIGGGTDTQYF. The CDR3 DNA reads TGTGCCTGGAGTATCGGCGGAGGCACAGATACGCAGTATTTT.

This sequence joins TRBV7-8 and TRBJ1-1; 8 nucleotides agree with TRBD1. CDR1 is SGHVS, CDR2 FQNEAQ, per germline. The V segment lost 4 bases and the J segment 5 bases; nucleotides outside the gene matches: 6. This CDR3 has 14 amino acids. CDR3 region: CASSSWTGKTEAFF. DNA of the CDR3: TGTGCCAGCAGCTCTTGGACAGGGAAAACTGAAGCTTTCTTT.

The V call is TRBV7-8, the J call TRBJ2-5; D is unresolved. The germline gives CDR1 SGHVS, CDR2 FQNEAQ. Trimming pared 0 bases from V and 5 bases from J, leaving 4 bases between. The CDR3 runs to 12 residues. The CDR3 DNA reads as TGTGCCAGCAGCTTAGCATCGGAGACCCAGTACTTC. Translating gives CASSLASETQYF.

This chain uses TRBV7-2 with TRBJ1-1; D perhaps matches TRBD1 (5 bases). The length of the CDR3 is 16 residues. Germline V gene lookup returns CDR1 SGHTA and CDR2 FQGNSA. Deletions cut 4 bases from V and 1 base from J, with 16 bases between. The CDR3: CASSSQQPDRNTEAFF. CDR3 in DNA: TGTGCCAGCAGCTCCCAACAACCAGACAGGAACACTGAAGCTTTCTTT.

The CDR3 region is CASATGRYFTGELFF. CDR3 nucleotides: TGTGCCAGCGCAACCGGGAGATACTTCACCGGGGAGCTGTTTTTT. The chain combines TRBV19 with TRBJ2-2; D is possibly TRBD2 (6 bases). CDR3 size: 15 residues. V lost 9 bases, J lost 4 bases, and 18 bases lay in between. CDR1 is LNHDA and CDR2 is SQIVND in the germline V gene (reference sequence).

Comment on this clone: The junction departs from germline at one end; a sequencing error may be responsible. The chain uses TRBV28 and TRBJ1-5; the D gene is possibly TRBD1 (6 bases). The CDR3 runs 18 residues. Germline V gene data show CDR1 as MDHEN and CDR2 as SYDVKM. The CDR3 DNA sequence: TGTGCCACCAGTTTACGGGGGGACTTAGGGGGGCCAAATCAGCCCCAGCATTTT. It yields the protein CATSLRGDLGGPNQPQHF.

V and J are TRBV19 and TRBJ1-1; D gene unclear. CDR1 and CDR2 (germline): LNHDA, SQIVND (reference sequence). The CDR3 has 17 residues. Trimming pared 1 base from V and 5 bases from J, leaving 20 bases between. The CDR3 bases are TGTGCCAGTAGTATAGTTGGGAGAGCCGAGAGGAGGACTGAAGCTTTCTTT. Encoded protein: CASSIVGRAERRTEAFF.

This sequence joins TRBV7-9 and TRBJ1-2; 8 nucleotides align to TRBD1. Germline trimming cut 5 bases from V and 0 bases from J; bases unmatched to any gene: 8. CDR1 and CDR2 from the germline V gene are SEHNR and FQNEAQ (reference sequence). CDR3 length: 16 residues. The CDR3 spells CASSRTGKGSNYGYTF. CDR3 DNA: TGTGCCAGCAGCAGGACAGGGAAGGGTTCTAACTATGGCTACACCTTC.

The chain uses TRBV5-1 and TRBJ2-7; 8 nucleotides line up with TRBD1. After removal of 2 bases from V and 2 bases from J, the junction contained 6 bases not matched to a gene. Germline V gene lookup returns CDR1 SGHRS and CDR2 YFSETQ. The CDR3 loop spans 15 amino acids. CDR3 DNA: TGCGCCAGCAGCTTTTCCTCGGGACAGGCCTACGAGCAGTACTTC. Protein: CASSFSSGQAYEQYF. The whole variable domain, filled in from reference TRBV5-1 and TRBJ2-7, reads KAGVTQTPRYLIKTRGQQVTLSCSPISGHRSVSWYQQTPGQGLQFLFEYFSETQRNKGNFPGRFSGRQFSNSRSEMNVSTLELGDSALYLCASSFSSGQAYEQYFGPGTRLTVT.

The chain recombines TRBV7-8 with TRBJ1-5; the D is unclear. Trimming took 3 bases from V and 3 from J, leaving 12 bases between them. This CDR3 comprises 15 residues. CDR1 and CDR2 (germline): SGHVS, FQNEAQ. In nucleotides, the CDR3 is TGTGCCAGCAGCTTTCTGGAGGGTACCAATCAGCCCCAGCATTTT. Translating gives CASSFLEGTNQPQHF.

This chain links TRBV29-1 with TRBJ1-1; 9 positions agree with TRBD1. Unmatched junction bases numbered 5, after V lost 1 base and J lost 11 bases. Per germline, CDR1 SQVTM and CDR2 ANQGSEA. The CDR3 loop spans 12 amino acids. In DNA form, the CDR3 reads TGCAGCGTTGAAGGGACAGGGGCGGGTGCTTTCTTT. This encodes CSVEGTGAGAFF.

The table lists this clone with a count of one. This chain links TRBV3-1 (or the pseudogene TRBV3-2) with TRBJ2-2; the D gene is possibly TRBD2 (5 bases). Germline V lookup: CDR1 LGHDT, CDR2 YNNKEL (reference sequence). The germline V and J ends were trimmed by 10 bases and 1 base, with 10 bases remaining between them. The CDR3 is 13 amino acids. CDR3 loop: CAIRRGNTGELFF. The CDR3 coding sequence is TGTGCCATCCGCCGGGGGAACACCGGGGAGCTGTTTTTT.

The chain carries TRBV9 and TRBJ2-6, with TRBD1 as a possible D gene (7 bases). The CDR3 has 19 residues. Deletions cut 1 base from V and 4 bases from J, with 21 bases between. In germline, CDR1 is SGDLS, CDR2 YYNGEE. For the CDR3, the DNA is TGTGCCAGCAGCGTACCCCAGGGGGGAGGTGTTCTGGGGGCCAACGTCCTGACTTTC. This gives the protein CASSVPQGGGVLGANVLTF.

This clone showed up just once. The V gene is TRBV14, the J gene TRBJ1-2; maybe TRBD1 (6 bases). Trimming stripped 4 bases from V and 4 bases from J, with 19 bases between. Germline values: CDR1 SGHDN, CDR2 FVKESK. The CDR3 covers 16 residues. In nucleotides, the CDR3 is TGTGCCAGCAGCCCTTTGGGGGGGGCGCCGGGCTATGGCTACACCTTC. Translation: CASSPLGGAPGYGYTF.

As DNA, the CDR3 is TGTGCCAGCAGCCAAGAGGGGACAGGGAAGTCGAATGAGCAGTTCTTC. The encoded protein is CASSQEGTGKSNEQFF. This chain joins TRBV4-2 and TRBJ2-1; 9 nucleotides match TRBD1. The trim removed 0 bases at V and 7 bases at J, leaving 7 bases unmatched. The CDR3 has 16 amino acids. Per the germline V gene, CDR1 is LGHNA and CDR2 is YNFKEQ.

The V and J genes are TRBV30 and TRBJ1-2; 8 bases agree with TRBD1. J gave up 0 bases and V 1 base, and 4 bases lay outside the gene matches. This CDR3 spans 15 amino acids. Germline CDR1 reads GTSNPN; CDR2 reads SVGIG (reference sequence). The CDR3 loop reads CAWSGQGAANYGYTF. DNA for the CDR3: TGTGCCTGGAGTGGCCAGGGGGCTGCTAACTATGGCTACACCTTC.

The CDR3 spells CAWSVRAGYTF. CDR3 in DNA: TGTGCCTGGAGTGTACGAGCTGGCTACACCTTC. This chain connects TRBV30 to TRBJ1-2; D is unresolved. The germline CDR1 and CDR2 sequences are GTSNPN and SVGIG (reference sequence). The germline V and J ends were trimmed by 0 bases and 7 bases, with 6 bases remaining between them. The CDR3 runs 11 residues. The full variable domain, its missing parts supplied by reference TRBV30 and TRBJ1-2, is SQTIHQWPATLVQPVGSPLSLECTVEGTSNPNLYWYRQAAGRGLQLLFYSVGIGQISSEVPQNLSASRPQDRQFILSSKKLLLSDSGFYLCAWSVRAGYTFGSGTRLTVV.

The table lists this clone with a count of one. CDR3 amino acids: CASSDRWGAQPQHF. CDR3 bases: TGTGCCAGCAGTGACCGGTGGGGAGCTCAGCCCCAGCATTTT. The chain combines TRBV6-4 with TRBJ1-5; D is undetermined. CDR1 and CDR2 (germline): MRHNA, SNTAGT. Trimming removed 2 bases from V and 6 bases from J, with 11 bases in between. The CDR3 sequence is 14 residues long.

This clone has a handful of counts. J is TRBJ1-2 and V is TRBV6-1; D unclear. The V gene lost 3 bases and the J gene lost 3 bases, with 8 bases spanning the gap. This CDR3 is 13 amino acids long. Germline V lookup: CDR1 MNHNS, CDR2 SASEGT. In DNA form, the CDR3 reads TGTGCCAGCAGTGAGCAGTCCTACTATGGCTACACCTTC. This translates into CASSEQSYYGYTF.

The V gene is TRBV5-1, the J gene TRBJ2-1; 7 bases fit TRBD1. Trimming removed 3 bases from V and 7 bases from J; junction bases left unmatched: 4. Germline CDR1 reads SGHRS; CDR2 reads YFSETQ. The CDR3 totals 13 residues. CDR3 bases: TGCGCCAGCAGCTCCAACAGGGGAAATGAGCAGTTCTTC. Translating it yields CASSSNRGNEQFF.

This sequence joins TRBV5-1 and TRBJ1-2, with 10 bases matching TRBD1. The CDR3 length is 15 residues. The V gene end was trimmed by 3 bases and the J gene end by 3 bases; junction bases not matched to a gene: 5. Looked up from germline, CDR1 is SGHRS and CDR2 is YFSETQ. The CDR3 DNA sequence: TGCGCCAGCAGCTCAGCCGGGACAGGGGACTATGGCTACACCTTC. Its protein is CASSSAGTGDYGYTF.

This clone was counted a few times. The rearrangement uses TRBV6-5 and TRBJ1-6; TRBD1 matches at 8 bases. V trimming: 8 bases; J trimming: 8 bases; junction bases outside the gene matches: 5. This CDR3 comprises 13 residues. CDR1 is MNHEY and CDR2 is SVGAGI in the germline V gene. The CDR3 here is CASSGTGDSPLHF. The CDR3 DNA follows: TGTGCCAGCTCCGGGACAGGTGATTCACCCCTCCACTTT.

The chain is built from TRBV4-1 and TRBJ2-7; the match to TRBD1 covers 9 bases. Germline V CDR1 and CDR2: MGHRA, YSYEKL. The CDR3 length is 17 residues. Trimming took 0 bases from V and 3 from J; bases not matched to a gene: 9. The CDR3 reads CASSQDSSGTGNYEQYF. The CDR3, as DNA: TGCGCCAGCAGCCAAGATTCTTCGGGGACAGGGAACTACGAGCAGTACTTC.

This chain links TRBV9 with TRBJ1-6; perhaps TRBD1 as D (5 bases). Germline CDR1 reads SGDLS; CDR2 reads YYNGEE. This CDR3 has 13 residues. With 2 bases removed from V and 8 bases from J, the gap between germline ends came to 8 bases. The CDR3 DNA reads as TGTGCCAGCAGCGTGGGCAGGGATTCACCCCTCCACTTT. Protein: CASSVGRDSPLHF.